The following is a T cell receptor beta chain sequence with its context. Its antigen is as yet unknown. This record belongs to a study of shared clonotypes between healthy human individuals. Study-level results: Despite large depth, sorted-subset datasets appeared incompletely sequenced. Clonotypes not shared had lower generation probabilities than those common to all four donors.

CDR3 size: 14 residues. Germline-derived CDR1 and CDR2 are SEHNR and FQNEAQ (reference sequence). The V and J ends lost 6 bases and 3 bases, in that order; junction bases with no gene match: 2. TCRdb keeps only in-frame clones here, not all; method: immunoSEQ multiplex PCR. This sample has some 2,100,000 clones; about 94% occur once, and the top ten carry about 0.13%. The V and J genes are TRBV7-9 and TRBJ2-2, with 9 bases matching TRBD1. The TCR comes from a man younger than 35 in good health. Sequencing used naive CD4+ T cells sorted from blood. Subset given: CD45RA+ positively selected. The CDR3 sequence is CASSRDRDTGELFF. The CDR3 DNA reads TGTGCCAGCAGTCGGGACAGGGACACCGGGGAGCTGTTTTTT.